Below, 8 T cell receptor beta chains from the same sample are listed, as sequenced in a study of cytomegalovirus exposure and HLA in healthy donors. PCR primers comprised 60 Vbeta and 13 Jbeta primers. TCRdb's table, derived via immunoSEQ multiplex PCR, lists solely in-frame clones and lacks some. There are some 250,000 clones in the sample; more than 75% occur only once, and 5% to 6% lies in the top ten. Sequenced: PBMCs. These TCRs come from a woman in her 40s in good health and CMV-seropositive.

V is TRBV5-1 and J is TRBJ2-1; 9 bases agree with TRBD2. Germline V lookup: CDR1 SGHRS, CDR2 YFSETQ. The trim removed 4 bases at V and 2 bases at J, leaving 10 bases unmatched. The CDR3 loop spans 17 amino acids. CDR3 sequence reads: CASSARGGGAPYNEQFF. The CDR3 nucleotides read TGCGCCAGCAGCGCCCGGGGCGGGGGGGCTCCCTACAATGAGCAGTTCTTC.

A word on this clone: Mismatch with germline at one junction end may stem from a read error. The chain has TRBV7-7 and TRBJ2-5; D is possibly TRBD1 (5 bases). Germline V CDR1 and CDR2: SSHAT, FNYEAQ (reference sequence). This CDR3 comprises 14 residues. CDR3 sequence: CASSLHRNQETQYF. CDR3 bases: TGTGCTAGCAGCCTGCACAGGAACCAAGAGACCCAGTACTTC. Variable domain in full (rest from reference TRBV7-7 and TRBJ2-5): GAGVSQSPRYKVTKRGQDVTLRCDPISSHATLYWYQQALGQGPEFLTYFNYEAQPDKSGLPSDRFSAERPEGSISTLTIQRTEQRDSAMYRCASSLHRNQETQYFGPGTRLLVL.

The V gene is TRBV12-2, the J gene TRBJ2-7; whether TRBD2, the table's D call, matches the DNA was not checked. TRBV12-2 is given as a pseudogene. This CDR3 spans 16 amino acids. This CDR3 reads CASRLGAGGSSYEQYF. The CDR3 region has the DNA TGTGCAAGTCGCTTAGGTGCGGGCGGTAGCTCCTACGAGCAGTACTTC.

The rearrangement uses TRBV7-2 and TRBJ1-5; D call uncertain. The CDR3 is 15 residues long. Trimming cost V 5 bases and J 3 bases, with 14 bases left between them. Germline V gives CDR1 SGHTA, CDR2 FQGNSA. CDR3 amino acids: CASSPQRDNNQPQHF. CDR3 DNA: TGTGCCAGCAGCCCGCAGAGGGATAACAATCAGCCCCAGCATTTT.

This clone has just one count. The chain recombines TRBV19 with TRBJ1-1; D not resolved. The CDR3 has 12 amino acids. V lost 1 base, J lost 5 bases, and 5 bases lay in between. Germline CDR1 LNHDA, CDR2 SQIVND (reference sequence). This chain's CDR3 is CASSIGLTEAFF. The DNA of the CDR3 is TGTGCCAGTAGTATAGGTCTAACTGAAGCTTTCTTT.

This sequence joins TRBV4-3 and TRBJ2-7, with a tentative D call TRBD1 (5 bases). V was trimmed by 0 bases and J by 1 base, leaving 10 bases between them. There are 15 residues in the CDR3. The germline CDR1 and CDR2 sequences are LGHNA and YSLEER. This chain's CDR3 is CASSQDRDRSYEQYF. For the CDR3, the DNA is TGCGCCAGCAGCCAAGATCGAGACAGATCCTACGAGCAGTACTTC.

The gene calls are TRBV10-2 and TRBJ1-1, with 12 bases that match TRBD1. With 8 bases clipped from V and 1 base from J, the junction kept 8 bases outside the gene matches. The length of the CDR3 is 16 residues. CDR1 and CDR2 from the germline V gene are WSHSY and SAAADI. Here the CDR3 reads CASQSGQGAGNTEAFF. CDR3 DNA sequence: TGCGCCAGCCAGTCGGGACAGGGGGCCGGGAACACTGAAGCTTTCTTT.

This clone was detected only once. This specimen includes other DNA sequences encoding the same CDR3. V is TRBV21-1 and J is TRBJ1-6; TRBD1 is taken as the D call from the table, unchecked against the DNA. TRBV21-1 is flagged as a pseudogene. The CDR3 covers 14 residues. The CDR3 protein is CASSVRQVNSPLHF. CDR3 DNA: TGTGCCAGCAGCGTGAGACAGGTTAATTCCCCCCTCCACTTT.